This TCR beta chain was sequenced for a study of blood T cell repertoires in COVID-19. For the study at large: Sites in the United States, Italy and Spain provided acute and convalescent COVID-19 samples.

The CDR3 length is 16 residues. Germline V gene lookup returns CDR1 LGHNA and CDR2 YNFKEQ. With 4 bases clipped from V and 6 bases from J, the junction kept 7 bases outside the gene matches. Authors' methods: By means of reference gene primer amplification, nucleated cell counts were estimated. TCRdb's table, derived via immunoSEQ multiplex PCR, lists solely in-frame clones and lacks some. That table is the source of V, J and clone size, and D and trimming were worked out from the DNA. The data contain about 210,000 clones, 90% to 95% of them singletons. Sequencing was carried out using peripheral blood. This rearrangement joins TRBV4-2 to TRBJ2-1, with 12 bases fitting TRBD1. The TCR was taken from a man under 40 with acute or convalescent COVID-19. In nucleotides, the CDR3 is TGTGCCAGCAGCCCGAAGGGACAGGGGGCCCTCAATGAGCAGTTCTTC. It specifies CASSPKGQGALNEQFF.